The 15 T cell receptor beta chains below come from one sample, sequenced in a study of technical replicates of blood from a few donors. Data came from immunoSEQ multiplex PCR; TCRdb stores just in-frame clones and leaves some out. The sample carries 65,000 to 90,000 clones, approximately 94% recorded once. The sample was T cells isolated from PBMCs. These receptor sequences come from a human donor in good health.

This clone was counted between two and nine times. The chain has TRBV7-3 and TRBJ2-1; 10 bases are shared with TRBD1. V gave up 5 bases and J gave up 8 bases; unmatched junction bases: 9. Germline CDR1 is SGHTA and CDR2 is FQGTGA. This CDR3 is built from 15 residues. The chain's CDR3 is CASSPGTGVFDEQFF. DNA of the CDR3: TGTGCCAGCAGCCCGGGGACAGGGGTATTCGATGAGCAGTTCTTC.

The rearrangement joins TRBV19 to TRBJ1-4, with 9 bases lining up with TRBD1. This CDR3 has 17 amino acids. CDR1 and CDR2 (germline): LNHDA, SQIVND (reference sequence). V lost 5 bases and J lost 3; bases outside the gene matches: 10. The CDR3 is CASSVPGQGRSNEKLFF. CDR3 bases: TGTGCCAGTAGTGTTCCGGGACAGGGCCGGTCTAATGAAAAACTGTTTTTT.

The V and J genes are TRBV29-1 and TRBJ2-3; 8 bases align to TRBD1. The trim removed 4 bases at V and 3 bases at J, leaving 3 bases unmatched. Per germline, CDR1 SQVTM and CDR2 ANQGSEA. The CDR3 runs to 13 residues. DNA for the CDR3: TGCAGCGTTGCCGACAGGGGAACAGATACGCAGTATTTT. It codes for CSVADRGTDTQYF.

The chain uses TRBV6-5 and TRBJ2-7; D gene unclear. The ends were cut back, 0 bases at V and 7 bases at J, with 13 bases in the middle. The germline gives CDR1 MNHEY, CDR2 SVGAGI. The CDR3 totals 14 residues. CDR3 coding DNA: TGTGCCAGCAGTTACTCGGTTTCCGGGTGGGAGCAGTACTTC. This codes for CASSYSVSGWEQYF.

CDR3 nucleotides: TGTGCCAGCAGCCGGATACAGGGACCATACAATGAGCAGTTCTTC. Residues: CASSRIQGPYNEQFF. The genes are TRBV14 and TRBJ2-1; D possibly corresponds to TRBD1 (6 bases). The V end lost 4 bases, the J end lost 4 bases, and 14 bases lay between the germline ends. This CDR3 has 15 amino acids. CDR1 is SGHDN, CDR2 FVKESK, per germline.

The chain recombines TRBV29-1 with TRBJ2-7, with 7 bases matching TRBD1. Looked up from germline, CDR1 is SQVTM and CDR2 is ANQGSEA. This CDR3 comprises 11 residues. The J segment lost 3 bases and the V segment lost 4 bases, leaving 0 bases of the junction unmatched. In DNA form, the CDR3 reads TGCAGCGTTGGGACAGGCTACGAGCAGTACTTC. Its protein product is CSVGTGYEQYF.

The chain employs TRBV5-1 and TRBJ1-2; D remains ambiguous. The V and J ends lost 4 bases and 2 bases respectively, with 12 bases between them. The CDR3 has 14 amino acids. Germline assignment: CDR1 SGHRS and CDR2 YFSETQ. CDR3 nucleotide sequence: TGCGCCAGCAGCCTGTCCGACTCCAACTATGGCTACACCTTC. Translated: CASSLSDSNYGYTF.

The chain employs TRBV10-3 and TRBJ1-1, with unresolved D. The CDR3 totals 16 residues. Germline values: CDR1 ENHRY, CDR2 SYGVKD. V was clipped by 0 bases and J by 4 bases, with 15 bases between them. CDR3 in DNA: TGTGCCATCAGTGAGTCCCCCCTAGGTTCGCGCACTGAAGCTTTCTTT. Translating it yields CAISESPLGSRTEAFF.

A word on this clone: The same CDR3 also results from other DNA sequences found in this sample. The J gene is TRBJ1-1, the V gene TRBV19, with D hard to call. In germline, CDR1 is LNHDA, CDR2 SQIVND (reference sequence). The ends were cut back, 1 base at V and 1 base at J, with 4 bases in the middle. The CDR3 is 13 residues long. The CDR3 sequence: CASSIGANTEAFF. The CDR3 nucleotides are TGTGCCAGTAGTATAGGGGCGAACACTGAAGCTTTCTTT.

The rearrangement joins TRBV10-3 to TRBJ2-5; 11 positions match TRBD2. The CDR3 runs to 14 residues. J lost 5 bases, V lost 4 bases, and 3 bases had no gene match. CDR1 is ENHRY, CDR2 SYGVKD, per germline. The DNA for the CDR3 is TGTGCCATCAGTGCTAGCGGGAGGTCGGAGACCCAGTACTTC. It is translated as CAISASGRSETQYF.

The CDR3 sequence is CASRPPGHRTDTQYF. CDR3 coding DNA: TGTGCCAGCAGGCCTCCGGGACATAGAACAGATACGCAGTATTTT. V usage is TRBV13 and J usage is TRBJ2-3, with D possibly being TRBD1 (6 bases). Germline CDR1 is PRHDT and CDR2 is FYEKMQ (reference sequence). This CDR3 is 15 amino acids long. V lost 6 bases and J lost 3, with 16 bases in between. Filled out from reference TRBV13 and TRBJ2-3, the complete variable domain reads AAGVIQSPRHLIKEKRETATLKCYPIPRHDTVYWYQQGPGQDPQFLISFYEKMQSDKGSIPDRFSAQQFSDYHSELNMSSLELGDSALYFCASRPPGHRTDTQYFGPGTRLTVL.

The CDR3 DNA is TGTGCCAGCAGTACGGACAGGGTCCAGCCCCAGCATTTT. Its translation is CASSTDRVQPQHF. This chain connects TRBV6-5 to TRBJ1-5, with 8 bases matching TRBD1. V shed 5 bases, J shed 7 bases, and the junction held 4 bases outside the gene matches. The CDR3 loop spans 13 amino acids. Germline lookup yields CDR1 MNHEY and CDR2 SVGAGI.

The chain has TRBV11-3 and TRBJ2-2; tentatively, D is TRBD2 (6 bases). V gave up 1 base and J gave up 6 bases, with 6 bases separating them. The CDR3 loop spans 13 amino acids. From germline, CDR1 is SGHNT and CDR2 YENEEA. CDR3 loop: CASSLASAGELFF. CDR3 coding DNA: TGTGCCAGCAGCTTAGCTAGCGCCGGGGAGCTGTTTTTT.

This clone occurred a few times. J is TRBJ1-1 and V is TRBV30, with a weak D call TRBD1 (5 bases). Germline CDR1 is GTSNPN and CDR2 is SVGIG (reference sequence). Deletions cut 7 bases from V and 0 bases from J, with 12 bases between. This CDR3 region has 13 residues. The CDR3 protein is CALFWGMNTEAFF. The CDR3 DNA sequence: TGTGCCTTGTTTTGGGGCATGAACACTGAAGCTTTCTTT.

CDR3 residues: CASSPYGEETQYF. The DNA for the CDR3 is TGTGCCAGCAGCCCATACGGGGAAGAGACCCAGTACTTC. V is TRBV7-6 and J is TRBJ2-5; possible D gene TRBD2, 5 bases. The germline V gene has CDR1 SGHVS and CDR2 FNYEAQ. V lost 5 bases and J 3 bases, leaving 10 bases between the germline ends. The CDR3 contains 13 residues.